Presented here are 16 T cell receptor beta chains from one specimen sequenced in a study of blood T cell repertoires in COVID-19. The method was immunoSEQ multiplex PCR; TCRdb's version includes in-frame clones alone and lacks a portion of them. The data hold 200,000 or so clones, with roughly four fifths observed a single time. The specimen was peripheral blood. Receptors were obtained from a man younger than 40 with active or convalescent COVID-19.

The CDR3 nucleotides are TGTGCCAGCAGTTACGTACAGGGGGTTGACACCGGGGAGCTGTTTTTT. This encodes CASSYVQGVDTGELFF. The V call is TRBV6-2 or TRBV6-3, the J call TRBJ2-2; TRBD1 matches 8 bases. The CDR3 has 16 amino acids. The junction had 5 bases not matched to a gene; V was cut back by 2 bases and J by 3 bases. Germline lookup yields CDR1 MNHEY and CDR2 SVGEGT.

V usage is TRBV7-2 and J usage is TRBJ1-1, with 10 positions matching TRBD1. The junction had 12 bases not matched to a gene; V was cut back by 5 bases and J by 0 bases. Germline V gene sequence: CDR1 SGHTA, CDR2 FQGNSA. The CDR3 loop spans 18 amino acids. The CDR3 here is CASSPLQLGQGMNTEAFF. The CDR3 DNA follows: TGTGCCAGCAGCCCCCTCCAGTTGGGACAGGGGATGAACACTGAAGCTTTCTTT.

The J gene is TRBJ2-5, the V gene TRBV5-8, with a possible D match to TRBD2 (6 bases). Germline V gives CDR1 SGHTS, CDR2 YDEGEE. This CDR3 region has 16 residues. V was cut by 4 bases and J by 2 bases, with 18 bases left in between. CDR3 DNA: TGTGCCAGCAGCATTGGCCTCCTAGCGCAACAAGAGACCCAGTACTTC. Residues: CASSIGLLAQQETQYF.

V usage is TRBV6-1 and J usage is TRBJ2-1, with 7 bases lining up with TRBD1. The CDR3 contains 16 residues. CDR1 and CDR2 (germline): MNHNS, SASEGT. V gave up 4 bases and J gave up 5 bases; unmatched junction bases: 11. The CDR3 region is CASSVPSRQGHNEQFF. The DNA of the CDR3 is TGTGCCAGCAGTGTCCCTTCCCGACAGGGTCACAATGAGCAGTTCTTC.

V and J are TRBV28 and TRBJ2-1; 7 nucleotides line up with TRBD1. CDR3 length: 12 residues. Germline CDR1 reads MDHEN; CDR2 reads SYDVKM. V was clipped by 6 bases and J by 8 bases; unmatched bases: 4. The CDR3 coding sequence is TGTGCCAGCAGGTACAGGGGCTATGAGCAGTTCTTC. Translated, it gives CASRYRGYEQFF.

This clone was detected once. The rearrangement joins TRBV4-1 to TRBJ2-1; D is possibly TRBD1 (6 bases). The CDR3 is 14 amino acids. V lost 6 bases and J lost 2, with 11 bases in between. Germline CDR1 MGHRA, CDR2 YSYEKL. The CDR3 DNA follows: TGCGCCAGCAGACGACAGGCCCCCTACAATGAGCAGTTCTTC. This gives the protein CASRRQAPYNEQFF.

V and J are TRBV9 and TRBJ2-2; 8 bases map to TRBD1. V shed 0 bases, J shed 5 bases, and the junction held 9 bases outside the gene matches. Germline CDR1 is SGDLS and CDR2 is YYNGEE. This CDR3 contains 17 residues. This CDR3 is CASSVDSTGGGTGELFF. The CDR3 DNA is TGTGCCAGCAGCGTAGACTCAACAGGGGGTGGGACCGGGGAGCTGTTTTTT.

In this sample, this clone turned up a few times. The chain is built from TRBV3-1 (or the pseudogene TRBV3-2) and TRBJ2-7; a possible D gene is TRBD2 (5 bases). The CDR3 runs to 13 residues. V was clipped by 0 bases and J by 4 bases, with 7 bases between them. Germline-derived CDR1 and CDR2 are LGHDT and YNNKEL (reference sequence). The DNA for the CDR3 is TGTGCCAGCAGCCAAGACGGAGGTTACGAGCAGTACGTC. It encodes CASSQDGGYEQYV.

This rearrangement joins TRBV7-2 to TRBJ1-4, with a possible D match to TRBD1 (5 bases). The germline V gene has CDR1 SGHTA and CDR2 FQGNSA. This CDR3 spans 14 amino acids. The V end was cut by 5 bases, the J end by 4 bases, with 11 bases between. The CDR3 reads CASSQVGGNEKLFF. The CDR3 DNA reads TGTGCCAGCAGCCAGGTCGGGGGTAATGAAAAACTGTTTTTT.

The chain employs TRBV4-2 and TRBJ1-5; 12 nucleotides line up with TRBD1. Germline V gene sequence: CDR1 LGHNA, CDR2 YNFKEQ. This CDR3 is 16 amino acids long. V dropped 2 bases and J dropped 6; count of bases not matched to a gene: 5. The CDR3 here is CASSQLGTGGGQPQHF. The DNA of the CDR3 is TGTGCCAGCAGCCAACTGGGGACAGGGGGCGGTCAGCCCCAGCATTTT.

The chain has TRBV5-1 and TRBJ2-7; the match to TRBD2 covers 9 bases. Trimming at V came to 3 bases and at J to 3 bases, leaving 10 bases not matched to a gene. The CDR3 has 16 amino acids. Germline CDR1 SGHRS, CDR2 YFSETQ. In nucleotides, the CDR3 is TGCGCCAGCAGCTCGACTAGCGGTAGGGCCCTCTACGAGCAGTACTTC. Translation gives CASSSTSGRALYEQYF.

The gene calls are TRBV12-3 or TRBV12-4 and TRBJ1-1; 10 bases are shared with TRBD1. V shed 3 bases, J shed 7 bases, and the junction held 2 bases outside the gene matches. The CDR3 loop spans 13 amino acids. CDR3 nucleotide sequence: TGTGCCAGCAGTTTTGGGACAGGGGTTGAAGCTTTCTTT. It specifies CASSFGTGVEAFF.

The V call is TRBV9, the J call TRBJ2-2; 11 nucleotides match TRBD2. The germline gives CDR1 SGDLS, CDR2 YYNGEE. This CDR3 has 17 residues. Trimming cost V 3 bases and J 7 bases; bases outside gene matches: 11. The CDR3 loop reads CASSEEVAGGPDGELFF. The DNA of the CDR3 is TGTGCCAGCAGCGAGGAGGTAGCGGGAGGGCCCGACGGGGAGCTGTTTTTT.

DNA of the CDR3: TGTGCCAGCAGCTTAACGGGGGACAGGGGAGGCTCACCCCTCCACTTT. It yields the protein CASSLTGDRGGSPLHF. This chain links TRBV7-3 with TRBJ1-6; 10 nucleotides match TRBD1. CDR1 is SGHTA and CDR2 is FQGTGA in the germline V gene. The V and J ends lost 0 bases and 10 bases, in that order; junction bases with no gene match: 6. The CDR3 consists of 16 residues.

The chain recombines TRBV7-9 with TRBJ2-1; perhaps TRBD2 as D (5 bases). The CDR3 runs 13 residues. Germline assignment: CDR1 SEHNR and CDR2 FQNEAQ (reference sequence). V dropped 8 bases and J dropped 4 bases, with 12 bases sitting between them. CDR3 residues: CASGVSGYNEQFF. The CDR3 bases are TGTGCCAGCGGGGTCAGCGGATACAATGAGCAGTTCTTC. Together with reference TRBV7-9 and TRBJ2-1, the CDR3 gives the full variable domain: DTGVSQNPRHKITKRGQNVTFRCDPISEHNRLYWYRQTLGQGPEFLTYFQNEAQLEKSRLLSDRFSAERPKGSFSTLEIQRTEQGDSAMYLCASGVSGYNEQFFGPGTRLTVL.

This clone has a single count. In nucleotides, the CDR3 is TGTGCCAGCAGTCGCGGATTTGGACAGGGGGCTAACGAGCAGTACTTC. This encodes CASSRGFGQGANEQYF. The genes are TRBV7-8 and TRBJ2-7; 11 bases match TRBD1. CDR1 and CDR2 from the germline V gene are SGHVS and FQNEAQ. V shed 6 bases, J shed 5 bases, and the junction held 12 bases outside the gene matches. The CDR3 contains 16 residues.